Listed below are T cell receptor beta chains from one sample, sequenced in a study of CD8 T cells in Susac syndrome. TCRdb independently ran MiXCR on the immunoSEQ multiplex PCR reads; one entry per CDR3 protein. The sample carries a few hundred thousand distinct CDR3 sequences, around 83% recorded once. The sample consisted of CD8+ T cells from PBMCs. These TCRs come from a human donor with multiple sclerosis. Both conserved end residues are part of each CDR3. The D gene is left open where the match is weak. The size of a clone is reported for some rows only, either as once, few or many, or as a class for expanded clones.

J gene: TRBJ2-7
clone size: .
V gene: TRBV24-1
D gene: .
CDR3 DNA: TGTGCCACCAGTGATCCCCTCCCCAGGACAGATTCCTACGAGCAGTACTTC
CDR3 protein: CATSDPLPRTDSYEQYF

J gene: TRBJ2-2
clone size: .
V gene: TRBV19
D gene: .
CDR3 DNA: TGTGCCAGCTGGACAGCGAACACCGGGGAGCTGTTTTTT
CDR3 protein: CASWTANTGELFF

J gene: TRBJ2-1
clone size: .
V gene: TRBV27
D gene: .
CDR3 DNA: TGTGCCAGCAGTTTAGTTGAGACACGGAATGAGCAGTTCTTC
CDR3 protein: CASSLVETRNEQFF

J gene: TRBJ1-6
clone size: few
V gene: TRBV28
D gene: .
CDR3 DNA: TGTGCCAGCAGTTTAGTAGGGGATAATTCACCCCTCCACTTT
CDR3 protein: CASSLVGDNSPLHF

J gene: TRBJ2-7
clone size: once
V gene: TRBV12-3/TRBV12-4
D gene: .
CDR3 DNA: TGTGCCAGCAGCGAGGAGGGTTTGTACGAGCAGTACTTC
CDR3 protein: CASSEEGLYEQYF

J gene: TRBJ2-3
clone size: .
V gene: TRBV6-5
D gene: .
CDR3 DNA: TGTGCCAGCAGTTACAGGGACCTAAGCTCAGATACGCAGTATTTT
CDR3 protein: CASSYRDLSSDTQYF

J gene: TRBJ2-2
clone size: .
V gene: TRBV27
D gene: TRBD2
CDR3 DNA: TGTGCCAGCACCAAACCGGGACTACGTGGCGGGGAGCTGTTTTTT
CDR3 protein: CASTKPGLRGGELFF

J gene: TRBJ1-2
clone size: .
V gene: TRBV29-1
D gene: .
CDR3 DNA: TGCAGCGTTGAAGGAGGGTCCCTAGGAGGCTACACCTTC
CDR3 protein: CSVEGGSLGGYTF

J gene: TRBJ1-2
clone size: .
V gene: TRBV7-2
D gene: TRBD1
CDR3 DNA: TGTGCCAGCAGCTTAGATCTTGGACAGGGGGCCGACGGCTACACCTTC
CDR3 protein: CASSLDLGQGADGYTF

J gene: TRBJ2-7
clone size: .
V gene: TRBV27
D gene: .
CDR3 DNA: TGTGCCAGCAGTTTATTGGATAACTACGAGCAGTACTTC
CDR3 protein: CASSLLDNYEQYF

J gene: TRBJ2-7
clone size: .
V gene: TRBV18
D gene: .
CDR3 DNA: TGTGCCACTTATTCAGAGGTTGGGGACGAGCAGTACTTC
CDR3 protein: CATYSEVGDEQYF

J gene: TRBJ2-6
clone size: once
V gene: TRBV27
D gene: .
CDR3 DNA: TGTGCCAGCAGTTTATTCGAGGGGGCCAACGTCCTGACTTTC
CDR3 protein: CASSLFEGANVLTF

J gene: TRBJ2-5
clone size: .
V gene: TRBV29-1
D gene: TRBD2
CDR3 DNA: TGCAGCGTTGAAAACTTCGGGGGGAGCGAGACCCAGTACTTC
CDR3 protein: CSVENFGGSETQYF

J gene: TRBJ2-5
clone size: .
V gene: TRBV9
D gene: .
CDR3 DNA: TGTGCCAGCAGCGCTGGACAGACTTGGGGGGAGACCCAGTACTTC
CDR3 protein: CASSAGQTWGETQYF

J gene: TRBJ2-3
clone size: .
V gene: TRBV12-3/TRBV12-4
D gene: .
CDR3 DNA: TGTGCCAGCAGTTTGATAGGGGATACGCAGTATTTT
CDR3 protein: CASSLIGDTQYF

J gene: TRBJ1-1
clone size: .
V gene: TRBV7-2
D gene: .
CDR3 DNA: TGTGCCAGCAGCTTATTGTCCATGGAAGCTTTCTTT
CDR3 protein: CASSLLSMEAFF

J gene: TRBJ2-1
clone size: .
V gene: TRBV27
D gene: .
CDR3 DNA: TGTGCCAGCACCCACGGGACAGAGCAGTTCTTC
CDR3 protein: CASTHGTEQFF

J gene: TRBJ2-1
clone size: .
V gene: TRBV4-1
D gene: TRBD2
CDR3 DNA: TGCGCCAGCAGCCCCTTGACCGGGACTAGCGAATATGAGCAGTTCTTC
CDR3 protein: CASSPLTGTSEYEQFF

J gene: TRBJ2-1
clone size: .
V gene: TRBV7-9
D gene: .
CDR3 DNA: TGTGCCAGCAGCTTGGTGGGACCCGGCAATGAGCAGTTCTTC
CDR3 protein: CASSLVGPGNEQFF

J gene: TRBJ2-7
clone size: .
V gene: TRBV27
D gene: .
CDR3 DNA: TGTGCCAGCAGTTTATCGGGGCGCAACGAGCAGTACTTC
CDR3 protein: CASSLSGRNEQYF

J gene: TRBJ1-1
clone size: few
V gene: TRBV19
D gene: .
CDR3 DNA: TGTGCCAGTAGTACAGGGGTAGGGTTGATCACTGAAGCTTTCTTT
CDR3 protein: CASSTGVGLITEAFF

J gene: TRBJ1-5
clone size: .
V gene: TRBV30
D gene: .
CDR3 DNA: TGTGCCTGGAGTTTCTGGGGGGGTCAGCCCCAGCATTTT
CDR3 protein: CAWSFWGGQPQHF

J gene: TRBJ1-3
clone size: .
V gene: TRBV5-4
D gene: .
CDR3 DNA: TGTGCCAGCAGCTTCCCAGGCCTTGGAAACACCATATATTTT
CDR3 protein: CASSFPGLGNTIYF

J gene: TRBJ2-7
clone size: .
V gene: TRBV27
D gene: TRBD2
CDR3 DNA: TGTGCCAGCAGTCGATCGACTAGCGTCTACGAGCAGTACTTC
CDR3 protein: CASSRSTSVYEQYF

J gene: TRBJ2-3
clone size: .
V gene: TRBV27
D gene: TRBD2
CDR3 DNA: TGTGCCAGCAGTTCTCGACTAGCGGGGTCCCCCGCAGATACGCAGTATTTT
CDR3 protein: CASSSRLAGSPADTQYF

J gene: TRBJ1-1
clone size: .
V gene: TRBV5-6
D gene: .
CDR3 DNA: TGTGCCAGCAGTCCTCCACATGGCACTGAGGCTTTCTTT
CDR3 protein: CASSPPHGTEAFF

J gene: TRBJ2-7
clone size: few
V gene: TRBV27
D gene: .
CDR3 DNA: TGTGCCAGCAGTTTCCTAGGGGGGGGTGGGGAGCAGTACTTC
CDR3 protein: CASSFLGGGGEQYF

J gene: TRBJ1-5
clone size: .
V gene: TRBV6-1
D gene: .
CDR3 DNA: TGTGCCAGCAGTGATCAGGGCTTTGTCAATCAGCCCCAGCATTTT
CDR3 protein: CASSDQGFVNQPQHF

J gene: TRBJ2-7
clone size: .
V gene: TRBV20-1
D gene: TRBD2
CDR3 DNA: TGCAGTGCTACCGGGACTACCTACGAGCAGTACTTC
CDR3 protein: CSATGTTYEQYF

J gene: TRBJ2-7
clone size: .
V gene: TRBV7-2
D gene: TRBD1
CDR3 DNA: TGTGCCACCGGGACAGGGAGTAACGAGCAGTACTTC
CDR3 protein: CATGTGSNEQYF

J gene: TRBJ2-1
clone size: .
V gene: TRBV28
D gene: .
CDR3 DNA: TGTGCCAGCAGTTTACCTCGGTGGCTAGCTAACTACAATGAGCAGTTCTTC
CDR3 protein: CASSLPRWLANYNEQFF

J gene: TRBJ1-5
clone size: .
V gene: TRBV19
D gene: .
CDR3 DNA: TGTGCCAGCACCAATCGGCCGGGGCCTAAGGGGAATCAGCCCCAGCATTTT
CDR3 protein: CASTNRPGPKGNQPQHF

J gene: TRBJ2-7
clone size: .
V gene: TRBV30
D gene: .
CDR3 DNA: TGTGCCTGGAGTGCTGAGGACGAGCAGTACTTC
CDR3 protein: CAWSAEDEQYF

J gene: TRBJ2-7
clone size: few
V gene: TRBV7-9
D gene: TRBD1
CDR3 DNA: TGTGCCAGCAGCTCCCTGGGGGGACAGGGGGCTGACGAGCAGTACTTC
CDR3 protein: CASSSLGGQGADEQYF

J gene: TRBJ2-3
clone size: .
V gene: TRBV6-6
D gene: .
CDR3 DNA: TGTGCCAGCAGTTTCGCCCCGGCGGGCACAGATACGCAGTATTTT
CDR3 protein: CASSFAPAGTDTQYF

J gene: TRBJ2-1
clone size: .
V gene: TRBV7-9
D gene: TRBD2
CDR3 DNA: TGTGCCAGCAGAGTAGCGGGAGCCTCGAATGAGCAGTTCTTC
CDR3 protein: CASRVAGASNEQFF

J gene: TRBJ2-7
clone size: .
V gene: TRBV7-9
D gene: TRBD2
CDR3 DNA: TGTGCCAGCAGCTTGGGCGGGAGAGACGAGCAGTACTTC
CDR3 protein: CASSLGGRDEQYF

J gene: TRBJ1-2
clone size: .
V gene: TRBV12-3/TRBV12-4
D gene: .
CDR3 DNA: TGTGCCAGCTCCGAGGACAGTAAAAGCTACACCTTC
CDR3 protein: CASSEDSKSYTF

J gene: TRBJ1-1
clone size: .
V gene: TRBV7-9
D gene: .
CDR3 DNA: TGTGCCAGCAGCTTAGACAGGGTTGAAGCTTTCTTT
CDR3 protein: CASSLDRVEAFF

J gene: TRBJ2-2
clone size: once
V gene: TRBV5-6
D gene: .
CDR3 DNA: TGTGCCAGTTCCCGCCCGGGTACCGGGGAGCTGTTTTTT
CDR3 protein: CASSRPGTGELFF

J gene: TRBJ2-1
clone size: .
V gene: TRBV5-4
D gene: .
CDR3 DNA: TGTGCCAGCAGTCCCTGGTCGGTCGAGAACAATGAGCAGTTCTTC
CDR3 protein: CASSPWSVENNEQFF